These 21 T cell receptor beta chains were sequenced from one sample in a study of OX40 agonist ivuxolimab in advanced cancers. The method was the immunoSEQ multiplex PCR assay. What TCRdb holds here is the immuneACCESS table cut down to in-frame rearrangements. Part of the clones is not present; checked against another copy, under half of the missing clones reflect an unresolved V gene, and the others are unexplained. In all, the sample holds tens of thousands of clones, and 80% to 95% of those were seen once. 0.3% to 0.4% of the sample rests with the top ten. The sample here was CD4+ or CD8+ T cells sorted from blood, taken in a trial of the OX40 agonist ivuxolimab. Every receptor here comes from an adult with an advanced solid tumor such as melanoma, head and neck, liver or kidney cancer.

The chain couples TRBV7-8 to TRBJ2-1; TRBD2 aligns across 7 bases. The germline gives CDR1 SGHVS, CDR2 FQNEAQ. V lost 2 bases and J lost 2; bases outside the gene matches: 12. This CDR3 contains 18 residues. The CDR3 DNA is TGTGCCAGCAGCTTAATAGTCGGGGGGAAAAGGCCCTACAATGAGCAGTTCTTC. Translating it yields CASSLIVGGKRPYNEQFF.

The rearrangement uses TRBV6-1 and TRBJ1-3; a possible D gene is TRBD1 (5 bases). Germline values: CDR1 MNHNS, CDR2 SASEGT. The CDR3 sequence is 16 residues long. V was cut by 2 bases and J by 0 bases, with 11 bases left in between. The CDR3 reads CASSERPRGSGNTIYF. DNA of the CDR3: TGTGCCAGCAGTGAAAGGCCTAGGGGCTCTGGAAACACCATATATTTT.

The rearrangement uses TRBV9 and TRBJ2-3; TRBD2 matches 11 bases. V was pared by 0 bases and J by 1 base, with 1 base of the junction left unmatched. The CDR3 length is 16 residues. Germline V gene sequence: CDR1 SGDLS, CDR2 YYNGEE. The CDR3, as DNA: TGTGCCAGCAGCGTAGAGGGACTAGCGGGCACAGATACGCAGTATTTT. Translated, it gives CASSVEGLAGTDTQYF.

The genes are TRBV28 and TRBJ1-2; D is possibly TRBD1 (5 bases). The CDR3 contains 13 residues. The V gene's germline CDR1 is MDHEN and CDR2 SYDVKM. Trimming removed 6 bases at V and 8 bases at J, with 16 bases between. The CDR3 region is CASRPGIFGGYTF. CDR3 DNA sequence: TGTGCCAGCAGGCCAGGGATTTTCGGCGGCTACACCTTC.

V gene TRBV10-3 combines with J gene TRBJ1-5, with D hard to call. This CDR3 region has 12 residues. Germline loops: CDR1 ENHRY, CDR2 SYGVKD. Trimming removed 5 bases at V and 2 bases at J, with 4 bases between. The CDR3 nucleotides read TGTGCCATCAGTTCCCGCAATCAGCCCCAGCATTTT. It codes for CAISSRNQPQHF.

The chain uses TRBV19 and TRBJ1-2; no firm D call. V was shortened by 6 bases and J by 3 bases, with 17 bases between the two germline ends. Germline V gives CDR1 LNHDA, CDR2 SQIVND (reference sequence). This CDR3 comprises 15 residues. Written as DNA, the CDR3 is TGTGCCAGTAGGTCGGACGGAATCGAGGACTATGGCTACACCTTC. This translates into CASRSDGIEDYGYTF. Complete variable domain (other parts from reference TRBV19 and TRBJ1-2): DGGITQSPKYLFRKEGQNVTLSCEQNLNHDAMYWYRQDPGQGLRLIYYSQIVNDFQKGDIAEGYSVSREKKESFPLTVTSAQKNPTAFYLCASRSDGIEDYGYTFGSGTRLTVV.

The CDR3 here is CASSLDGVIGNSPLHF. In DNA form, the CDR3 reads TGTGCCAGTAGTTTGGATGGGGTGATCGGGAATTCACCCCTCCACTTT. The rearrangement links TRBV19 to TRBJ1-6; D gene unclear. Germline assignment: CDR1 LNHDA and CDR2 SQIVND (reference sequence). Trimming removed 5 bases from V and 7 bases from J, with 18 bases in between. This CDR3 comprises 16 residues.

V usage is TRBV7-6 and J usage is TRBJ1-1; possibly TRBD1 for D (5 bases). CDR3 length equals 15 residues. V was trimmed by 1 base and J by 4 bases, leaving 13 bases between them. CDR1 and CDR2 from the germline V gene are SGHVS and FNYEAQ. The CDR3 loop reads CASSLEPGIGTEAFF. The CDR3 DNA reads TGTGCCAGCAGCTTAGAGCCAGGGATTGGCACTGAAGCTTTCTTT. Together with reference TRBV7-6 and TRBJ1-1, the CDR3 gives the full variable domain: GAGVSQSPRYKVTKRGQDVALRCDPISGHVSLYWYRQALGQGPEFLTYFNYEAQQDKSGLPNDRFSAERPEGSISTLTIQRTEQRDSAMYRCASSLEPGIGTEAFFGQGTRLTVV.

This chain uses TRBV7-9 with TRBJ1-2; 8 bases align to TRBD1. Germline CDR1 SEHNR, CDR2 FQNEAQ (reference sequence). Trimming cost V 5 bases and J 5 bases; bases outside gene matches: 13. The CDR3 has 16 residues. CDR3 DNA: TGTGCCAGCAGCGCAGCCGGGACAGGAGGTGGATATGGCTACACCTTC. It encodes CASSAAGTGGGYGYTF.

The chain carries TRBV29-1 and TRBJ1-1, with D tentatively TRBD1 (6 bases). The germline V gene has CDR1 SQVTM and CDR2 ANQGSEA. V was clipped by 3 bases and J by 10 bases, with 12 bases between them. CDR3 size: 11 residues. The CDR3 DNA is TGCAGCGTTGATACGGGGGCCCGAGCTTTCTTT. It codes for CSVDTGARAFF. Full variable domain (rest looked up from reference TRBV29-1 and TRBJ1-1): SAVISQKPSRDICQRGTSLTIQCQVDSQVTMMFWYRQQPGQSLTLIATANQGSEATYESGFVIDKFPISRPNLTFSTLTVSNMSPEDSSIYLCSVDTGARAFFGQGTRLTVV.

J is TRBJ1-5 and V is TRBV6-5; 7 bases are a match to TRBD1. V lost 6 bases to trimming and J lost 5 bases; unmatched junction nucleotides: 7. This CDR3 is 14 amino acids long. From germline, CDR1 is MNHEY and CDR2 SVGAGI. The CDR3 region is CASRGDSRYQPQHF. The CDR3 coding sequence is TGTGCCAGCAGGGGGGACAGTCGCTATCAGCCCCAGCATTTT.

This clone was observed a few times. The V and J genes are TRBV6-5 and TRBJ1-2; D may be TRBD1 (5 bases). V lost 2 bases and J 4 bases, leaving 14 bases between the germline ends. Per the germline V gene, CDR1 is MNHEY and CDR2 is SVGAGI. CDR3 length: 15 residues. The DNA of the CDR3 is TGTGCCAGCAGTTACACCGGGGCTGTGGGCTATGGCTACACCTTC. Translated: CASSYTGAVGYGYTF.

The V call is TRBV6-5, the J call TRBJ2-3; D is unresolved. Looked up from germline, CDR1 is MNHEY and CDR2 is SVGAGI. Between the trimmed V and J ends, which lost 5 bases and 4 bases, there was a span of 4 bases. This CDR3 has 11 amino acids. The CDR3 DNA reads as TGTGCCAGCAGTGCGGCAGATACGCAGTATTTT. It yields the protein CASSAADTQYF.

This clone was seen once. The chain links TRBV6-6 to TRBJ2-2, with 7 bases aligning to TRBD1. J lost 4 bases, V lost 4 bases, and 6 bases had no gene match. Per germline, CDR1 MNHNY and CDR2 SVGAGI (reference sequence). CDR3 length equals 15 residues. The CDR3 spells CASSFRGLGTGELFF. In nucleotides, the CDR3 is TGTGCCAGCAGTTTTAGGGGGCTGGGCACCGGGGAGCTGTTTTTT.

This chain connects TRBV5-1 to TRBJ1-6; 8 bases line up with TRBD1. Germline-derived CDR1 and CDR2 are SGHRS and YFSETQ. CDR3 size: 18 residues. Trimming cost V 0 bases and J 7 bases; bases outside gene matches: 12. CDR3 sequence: CASSLGLAGGVRNSPLHF. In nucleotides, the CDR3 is TGCGCCAGCAGCTTGGGGTTGGCAGGGGGCGTACGGAATTCACCCCTCCACTTT. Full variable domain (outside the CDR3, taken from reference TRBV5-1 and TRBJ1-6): KAGVTQTPRYLIKTRGQQVTLSCSPISGHRSVSWYQQTPGQGLQFLFEYFSETQRNKGNFPGRFSGRQFSNSRSEMNVSTLELGDSALYLCASSLGLAGGVRNSPLHFGNGTRLTVT.

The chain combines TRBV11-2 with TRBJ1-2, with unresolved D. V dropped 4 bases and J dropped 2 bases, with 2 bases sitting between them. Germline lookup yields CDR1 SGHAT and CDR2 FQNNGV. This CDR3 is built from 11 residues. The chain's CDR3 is CASSSNYGYTF. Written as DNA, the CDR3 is TGTGCCAGCAGCTCGAACTATGGCTACACCTTC.

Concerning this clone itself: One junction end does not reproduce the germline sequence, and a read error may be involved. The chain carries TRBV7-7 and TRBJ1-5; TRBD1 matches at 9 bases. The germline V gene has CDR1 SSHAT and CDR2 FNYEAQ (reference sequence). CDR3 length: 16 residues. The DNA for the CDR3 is TGTGCTAGCAGCTTTCTTAGGACAGGGGCGGAACAGCCCCAGCATTTT. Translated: CASSFLRTGAEQPQHF.

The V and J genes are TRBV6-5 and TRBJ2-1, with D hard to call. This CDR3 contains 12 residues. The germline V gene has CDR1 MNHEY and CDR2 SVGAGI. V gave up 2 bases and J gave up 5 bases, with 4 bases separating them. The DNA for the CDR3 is TGTGCCAGCAGTTACCTTGACAATGAGCAGTTCTTC. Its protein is CASSYLDNEQFF.

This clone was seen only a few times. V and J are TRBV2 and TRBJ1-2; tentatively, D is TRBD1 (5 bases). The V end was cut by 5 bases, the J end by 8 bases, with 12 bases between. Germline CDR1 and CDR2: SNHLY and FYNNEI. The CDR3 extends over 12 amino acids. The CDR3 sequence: CASSSSRGGYTF. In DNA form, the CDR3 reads TGTGCCAGCAGTAGCAGTAGGGGAGGCTACACCTTC.

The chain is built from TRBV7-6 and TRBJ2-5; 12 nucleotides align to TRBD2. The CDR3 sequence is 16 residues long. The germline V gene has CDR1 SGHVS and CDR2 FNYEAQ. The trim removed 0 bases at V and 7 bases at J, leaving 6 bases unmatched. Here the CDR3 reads CASSLAGTSGLGTQYF. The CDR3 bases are TGTGCCAGCAGCTTAGCCGGGACTAGCGGGCTAGGGACCCAGTACTTC.

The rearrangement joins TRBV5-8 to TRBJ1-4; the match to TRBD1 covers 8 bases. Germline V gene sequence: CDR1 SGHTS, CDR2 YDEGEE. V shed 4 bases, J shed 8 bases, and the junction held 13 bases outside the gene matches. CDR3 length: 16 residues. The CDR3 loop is CASSPGQGRVGEKLFF. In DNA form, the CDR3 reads TGTGCCAGCAGCCCTGGACAGGGTCGCGTCGGCGAAAAACTGTTTTTT.